This T cell receptor (beta chain) was observed in a study of neurological immune-mediated disorders (dated by TCRdb to 2018 to 2020). Turning to the overall study: Among the approximately 35 multiple sclerosis patients, relapsing-remitting MS accounted for around 30 and secondary progressive MS accounted for 3. Of the 70 or so subjects in the cohort, about 14 were HAM/TSP patients, roughly 34 were multiple sclerosis patients, and roughly 20 were healthy controls. Longitudinal samples, technical triplicates and paired sorted CD4+ and CD8+ T-cell subsets, alongside PBMC samples, were included among the roughly 97 TCR-beta libraries. Peripheral blood TCR-beta repertoires from patients with HTLV-I-associated myelopathy (HAM/TSP), patients with multiple sclerosis, and healthy controls were compared in the study using UMI-based sequencing.

The germline V gene encodes CDR1 SGHAT and CDR2 FQNNGV. The CDR3 starts with the cysteine, ends with the phenylalanine, and has 14 residues. Only CDR3 DNA is held: 42 bases, read in frame from base 1. After removal of 4 bases from V and 8 bases from J, the junction retains 10 bases not matched to a gene. For unsorted PBMC libraries, 2 million PBMCs were used after storage in RNAlater at -80 degrees C until RNA extraction. Multiple sclerosis patients were enrolled in a US clinical protocol under which disease progression was evaluated by magnetic resonance imaging. PBMCs were separated from peripheral blood using Ficoll-Hypaque density gradient centrifugation and then cryopreserved in liquid nitrogen. A word on this clonotype: Its antigen is currently not known. A much larger clone differs from this one at a single base, so this may be a read error.

Overall study outcomes, separate from this receptor: The MS cluster was not associated with any clinical or MRI features, and the authors stated that larger cohorts are needed. The highest TCR clonal expansion was observed in HAM/TSP patients, whereas the lowest was observed in MS patients, even when compared with healthy controls. Expanded clones from different subjects shared no identical CDR3 amino acid sequences, which suggests that TCR-beta repertoires were private in all groups. Phylogenetic analysis grouped repertoires from 18 of 34 MS patients into a cluster of related CDR3 sequences, suggesting a possible repertoire-level signature.

cDNA was synthesized by template-switch 5'RACE using a primer carrying a 10-nucleotide random unique molecular identifier by which each TCR transcript was tagged. Every sequencing run yielded over 160 million TCR-beta sequences covering 15-18 subjects. The RNeasy kit was used for extraction of total RNA. The KAPA Real-time Library Amplification kit was used to amplify TCR-beta VDJ regions with primers targeting the TCR constant region and the 5'RACE anchor. A first PCR added sample indexes and Illumina adaptors, after which a second PCR increased the library yield. After Ampure bead purification, the roughly 650 bp TCR product was size-selected on a 2% E-gel SizeSelection system. Before pooling, library quality was assessed on a Bioanalyzer, concentration was determined with Qubit, and library quantification was performed with the Kapa Library Quantification kit. An Illumina HiSeq 2500 was used to sequence the libraries paired-end at 2 x 150 bp. To increase sequence diversity, roughly 24-31% phiX was spiked into each library pool. In the authors' own workflow: The UMI-based MiGEC pipeline processed quality-filtered reads and removed over 80% of raw TCR sequences during error correction. VDJ genes were aligned to IMGT germline references, and each clonotype was defined by a unique CDR3 amino acid sequence together with V-J genes. Clonal expansion, Shannon diversity and CDR3 relatedness (CalcPairwiseDistances, ClusterSamples) were evaluated with VDJtools, and phylogenetic trees were built with CLCbio workbench. Clones with at least 8 unique UMIs were defined as expanded, with this threshold being based on coefficient-of-variation modelling across technical triplicates. The public reads were reprocessed in TCRdb via fastp at Q25 and MiXCR, keeping in-frame beta chains. Here each entry gathers all rows of one CDR3 protein and keeps the most common genes and DNA. The V and J calls and clone size are TCRdb's, not the authors'. The sample records fewer than 65,000 distinct CDR3 sequences, less than 5% of which are singletons. 2.9% of the sample comes from the top ten.

The sequencing input was PBMCs. This sequence originates from a man aged 50-60 years with multiple sclerosis. The rearranged segments are TRBV11-2 and TRBJ1-1, and 7 junction bases match TRBD1. The CDR3 has the sequence CASSYYRKGAEAFF. The DNA sequence is given as TGTGCCAGCAGCTACTACAGAAAGGGGGCCGAAGCTTTCTTT.